This T cell receptor beta chain derives from a study of T cells in Graves' hyperthyroidism and ophthalmopathy. Study summary: Peripheral blood was drawn at first diagnosis, prior to all treatment. Regarding the study as a whole: Ophthalmopathy was model-predicted a median about six months pre-onset. Blood samples included most of the expanded thyroid clonotypes exceeding 0.001.

RNA transcripts provided the source from which TCR beta CDR3 regions were amplified. Researchers ran a first-round RT-PCR on the TCR CDR3 using the HTBI primer set. TCRdb re-derived calls from the multiplex PCR reads in MiXCR, one entry per CDR3 protein. This table has more than 300,000 distinct CDR3 sequences, about 15% appearing once. This clonotype occurred a few times. Its antigen remains unknown. Germline CDR1 and CDR2: DFQATT and SNEGSKA (reference sequence). With 3 bases removed from V and 3 bases from J, the gap between germline ends came to 9 bases. This CDR3 has 12 residues. The sample consisted of blood. The TCR was taken from a woman aged 55-75 years with Graves' hyperthyroidism. This chain joins TRBV20-1 and TRBJ2-7, with D uncertain. In nucleotides, the CDR3 is TGCAGTGCTAGTACTGATCGCTACGAGCAGTACTTC. This gives the protein CSASTDRYEQYF.